This T cell receptor (beta chain) was sequenced for a study of response to subunit inactivated influenza vaccine. Findings and caveats of the study: After each seasonal influenza vaccination, few new T cells are recruited, the authors suggested.

After removal of 7 bases from V and 0 bases from J, the junction contained 7 bases not matched to a gene. The CDR3 is 15 amino acids. In TCRdb, the RT-PCR reads were re-called with MiXCR into one record per CDR3 protein. The data hold about 190,000 distinct CDR3 sequences, with about 15% observed a single time. To note about this clonotype: The antigen is not known.

This material consisted of CD8+ T cells sorted from PBMCs, taken less than 6 days after vaccination. This clonotype originated in a man aged 50-60 years who received an inactivated influenza vaccine. This chain joins TRBV12-3 or TRBV12-4 and TRBJ2-3; 7 bases match TRBD2. CDR3 in amino acids: CASTTGRESTDTQYF. The DNA for the CDR3 is TGTGCCAGCACTACGGGGCGGGAGAGCACAGATACGCAGTATTTT.